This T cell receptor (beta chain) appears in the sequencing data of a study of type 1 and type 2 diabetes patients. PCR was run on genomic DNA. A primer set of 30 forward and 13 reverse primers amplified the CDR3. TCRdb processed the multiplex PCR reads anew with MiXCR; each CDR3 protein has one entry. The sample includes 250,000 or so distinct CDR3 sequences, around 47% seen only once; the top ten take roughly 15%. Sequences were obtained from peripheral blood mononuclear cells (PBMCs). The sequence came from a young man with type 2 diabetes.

Here the CDR3 reads CASSPVRGIGGETQYF. The CDR3 DNA sequence: TGTGCCAGTAGCCCTGTCAGGGGAATTGGGGGAGAGACCCAGTACTTC. The chain joins TRBV19 to TRBJ2-5; D might be TRBD1 (6 bases). The CDR3 runs to 16 residues. With 6 bases removed from V and 4 bases from J, the gap between germline ends came to 21 bases. Germline V gene sequence: CDR1 LNHDA, CDR2 SQIVND (reference sequence).